These 6 T cell receptor beta chains were all obtained from the same sample, sequenced in a study of blood T cell repertoires in COVID-19. The assay was immunoSEQ multiplex PCR, and TCRdb's table has in-frame clones only and misses some. There are 70,000 to 90,000 clones in the sample; 65% to 90% occur only once, and more than 9.5% lies in the top ten. Sequencing was done on a sample of peripheral blood. These receptors all stem from a man aged 50 to 59 with COVID-19, enrolled during active disease.

Notes on this clone: Other DNA variants within this sample encode the same CDR3. The chain is built from TRBV29-1 and TRBJ1-1, with no clear D. There are 12 residues in the CDR3. Germline CDR1 SQVTM, CDR2 ANQGSEA. Trimming stripped 4 bases from V and 0 bases from J, with 6 bases between. For the CDR3, the DNA is TGCAGCGTTGGTCAGATGAACACTGAAGCTTTCTTT. Its translation: CSVGQMNTEAFF.

The J gene is TRBJ1-5, the V gene TRBV7-8; D might be TRBD1 (5 bases). The CDR3 extends over 14 amino acids. The V gene lost 5 bases and the J gene lost 4 bases, with 12 bases spanning the gap. Per the germline V gene, CDR1 is SGHVS and CDR2 is FQNEAQ. In DNA, the CDR3 is TGTGCCAGCAGCCATACGACAGAAAATCAGCCCCAGCATTTT. Its translation is CASSHTTENQPQHF.

This chain links TRBV19 with TRBJ1-5, with unresolved D. The CDR3 sequence is 14 residues long. Germline V gene sequence: CDR1 LNHDA, CDR2 SQIVND (reference sequence). V lost 8 bases, J lost 4 bases, and 15 bases lay in between. CDR3 sequence: CASDGQVWNQPQHF. In DNA, the CDR3 is TGTGCCAGTGACGGTCAGGTTTGGAATCAGCCCCAGCATTTT.

The genes are TRBV7-9 and TRBJ2-7; TRBD1 might be the D (6 bases). This CDR3 comprises 11 residues. V was trimmed by 4 bases and J by 6 bases, leaving 7 bases between them. Germline lookup yields CDR1 SEHNR and CDR2 FQNEAQ (reference sequence). The chain's CDR3 is CASSSRGEQYF. In nucleotides, the CDR3 is TGTGCCAGCAGCTCCAGGGGCGAGCAGTACTTC.

With regard to this clone: Different DNA sequences within this sample yield the same CDR3. The chain combines TRBV30 with TRBJ1-1, with a possible D match to TRBD1 (6 bases). This CDR3 has 13 amino acids. V was shortened by 1 base and J by 0 bases, with 6 bases between the two germline ends. Germline values: CDR1 GTSNPN, CDR2 SVGIG (reference sequence). The CDR3 bases are TGTGCCTGGAGTGGGACAGTGAACACTGAAGCTTTCTTT. Translated: CAWSGTVNTEAFF. Looking up the rest from reference TRBV30 and TRBJ1-1 gives the full variable domain: SQTIHQWPATLVQPVGSPLSLECTVEGTSNPNLYWYRQAAGRGLQLLFYSVGIGQISSEVPQNLSASRPQDRQFILSSKKLLLSDSGFYLCAWSGTVNTEAFFGQGTRLTVV.

Here the CDR3 DNA reads TGTGCCAGCAGTATAATGAGGACCGGGGAGCTGTTTTTT. Protein sequence: CASSIMRTGELFF. The V gene is TRBV28, the J gene TRBJ2-2; D call uncertain. Trimming removed 5 bases from V and 5 bases from J, with 9 bases in between. Germline CDR1 MDHEN, CDR2 SYDVKM. The CDR3 loop spans 13 amino acids. The full variable domain, its missing parts supplied by reference TRBV28 and TRBJ2-2, is DVKVTQSSRYLVKRTGEKVFLECVQDMDHENMFWYRQDPGLGLRLIYFSYDVKMKEKGDIPEGYSVSREKKERFSLILESASTNQTSMYLCASSIMRTGELFFGEGSRLTVL.